Shown below are 29 T cell receptor beta chains from a single sample sequenced in a study of T-cell reconstitution after alpha-beta-depleted transplantation in children (dated by TCRdb to 2016 to 2017). Library preparation was by PCR. Instrument on record: Illumina HiSeq 2500. TCR libraries were prepared with molecular barcoding, using unique molecular identifiers to normalize TCRbeta repertoire quantification. TCRdb reworked the public reads: Q25 trimming with fastp, MiXCR clone assembly, productive beta chains retained. Each CDR3 protein appears once, grouped with its most common genes and DNA. The sample table holds hundreds of thousands of distinct CDR3 sequences, of which about 10% were seen once. Roughly 4% of the sample belongs to the ten largest clones. The sequencing used PBMCs from the stem cell graft donor, collected from the stem cell graft. The source of these receptors is a human donor who donated a stem cell graft to a child with acute myeloid leukemia.

The chain combines TRBV10-3 with TRBJ2-7; D is ambiguous. Trimming took off 4 bases at V and 3 bases at J, with 7 bases between the two ends. The CDR3 is made up of 12 amino acids. Looked up from germline, CDR1 is ENHRY and CDR2 is SYGVKD. The CDR3: CAISGALYEQYF. The CDR3 bases are TGTGCCATCAGTGGGGCCCTCTACGAGCAGTACTTC.

This clonotype was observed a few times. The V and J genes are TRBV20-1 and TRBJ1-1, with a tentative D call TRBD1 (6 bases). V dropped 6 bases and J dropped 3 bases, with 20 bases sitting between them. Germline CDR1 and CDR2: DFQATT and SNEGSKA (reference sequence). There are 15 residues in the CDR3. This chain's CDR3 is CSALGGTRGDTEAFF. CDR3 DNA sequence: TGCAGTGCGCTTGGAGGAACCAGGGGAGACACTGAAGCTTTCTTT.

The rearrangement joins TRBV7-9 to TRBJ1-2, with D unresolved. The CDR3 covers 17 residues. V lost 2 bases, J lost 5 bases, and 21 bases lay in between. The germline CDR1 and CDR2 sequences are SEHNR and FQNEAQ (reference sequence). CDR3 bases: TGTGCCAGCAGCTTAAATCCGGGGAAAATTGTTCATTATGGCTACACCTTC. Its protein is CASSLNPGKIVHYGYTF.

This clonotype was observed a handful of times. The V gene is TRBV27, the J gene TRBJ1-5; D possibly corresponds to TRBD1 (6 bases). The V gene lost 6 bases and the J gene lost 6 bases, with 18 bases spanning the gap. This CDR3 is 15 amino acids long. Germline CDR1 and CDR2: MNHEY and SMNVEV (reference sequence). This CDR3 reads CASRRQGGAGQPQHF. The CDR3 DNA is TGTGCCAGCAGGAGACAAGGGGGGGCGGGTCAGCCCCAGCATTTT.

This clonotype was picked up a small number of times. The J gene is TRBJ2-1, the V gene TRBV24-1, with D possibly matching TRBD2 (6 bases). From germline, CDR1 is KGHDR and CDR2 SFDVKD. V was clipped by 1 base and J by 9 bases, with 12 bases between them. The CDR3 consists of 14 residues. The CDR3 is CATSDLKPSAEQFF. The CDR3 DNA is TGTGCCACCAGTGATTTAAAGCCTAGCGCTGAGCAGTTCTTC.

This clonotype was detected a few times. J is TRBJ2-3 and V is TRBV6-6; D might be TRBD2 (6 bases). Germline loops: CDR1 MNHNY, CDR2 SVGAGI (reference sequence). The CDR3 extends over 11 amino acids. The germline V and J ends were trimmed by 8 bases and 10 bases, with 13 bases remaining between them. CDR3 sequence: CASQGGAAQYF. In DNA form, the CDR3 reads TGTGCCAGCCAAGGAGGGGCGGCGCAGTATTTT.

This clonotype came up a few times. J is TRBJ2-5 and V is TRBV12-3 or TRBV12-4; 8 bases line up with TRBD2. This CDR3 comprises 14 residues. V dropped 5 bases and J dropped 1; count of bases not matched to a gene: 3. CDR3 DNA sequence: TGTGCCAGCAGTCGGACTAGCACCCAAGAGACCCAGTACTTC. This encodes CASSRTSTQETQYF.

The V and J genes are TRBV18 and TRBJ2-3; 9 bases align to TRBD2. V lost 1 base and J lost 3; bases outside the gene matches: 8. This CDR3 comprises 17 residues. Germline-derived CDR1 and CDR2 are KGHSH and LQKENI. CDR3 loop: CASSPRVTSGRTDTQYF. The CDR3 bases are TGTGCCAGCTCACCACGCGTGACTAGCGGACGGACAGATACGCAGTATTTT.

This clonotype has more than one count but fewer than ten. V gene TRBV6-5 combines with J gene TRBJ2-7, with TRBD2 identical over 12 bases. V shed 4 bases, J shed 1 base, and the junction held 5 bases outside the gene matches. The V gene's germline CDR1 is MNHEY and CDR2 SVGAGI. The CDR3 sequence is 16 residues long. The CDR3: CASSWTSGKTSYEQYF. The CDR3 nucleotides read TGTGCCAGCAGTTGGACTAGCGGGAAGACTTCCTACGAGCAGTACTTC.

At least ten counts were recorded for this clonotype. The genes are TRBV20-1 and TRBJ2-1; D possibly corresponds to TRBD2 (5 bases). The CDR3 loop spans 16 amino acids. V was shortened by 0 bases and J by 0 bases, with 12 bases between the two germline ends. CDR1 is DFQATT and CDR2 is SNEGSKA in the germline V gene (reference sequence). CDR3 in DNA: TGCAGTGCTAGAGATCTGGCGGGTTCCTCCTACAATGAGCAGTTCTTC. It specifies CSARDLAGSSYNEQFF.

This clonotype was picked up many times. V and J are TRBV30 and TRBJ2-3, with D unclear. The CDR3 is made up of 13 amino acids. V was cut by 3 bases and J by 3 bases, with 10 bases left in between. From germline, CDR1 is GTSNPN and CDR2 SVGIG (reference sequence). The CDR3 DNA is TGTGCCTGGAGGGCTAGGGCGACAGATACGCAGTATTTT. Protein: CAWRARATDTQYF.

This clonotype was observed a handful of times. The chain recombines TRBV12-3 or TRBV12-4 with TRBJ2-2, with 9 bases lining up with TRBD1. The CDR3 runs to 15 residues. V gave up 7 bases and J gave up 3 bases; unmatched junction bases: 6. CDR3 sequence reads: CASTSRDRDTGELFF. The CDR3 nucleotides read TGTGCCAGCACCAGCCGGGACAGGGACACCGGGGAGCTGTTTTTT.

There are a few counts of this clonotype. The CDR3 bases are TGTGCCAGCAGTGAAGCCGAGGTGGCGGATACGCAGTATTTT. It translates to CASSEAEVADTQYF. The chain couples TRBV2 to TRBJ2-3; D call uncertain. V shed 0 bases and J shed 6 bases, with 10 bases lying between them. This CDR3 has 14 amino acids. Germline values: CDR1 SNHLY, CDR2 FYNNEI.

This chain connects TRBV18 to TRBJ2-7; D unclear. This CDR3 region has 13 residues. The germline CDR1 and CDR2 sequences are KGHSH and LQKENI. V shed 2 bases and J shed 6 bases, with 11 bases lying between them. The CDR3 sequence: CASSPSPWGEQYF. CDR3 bases: TGTGCCAGCTCACCATCCCCTTGGGGCGAGCAGTACTTC. The entire variable domain, with the rest obtained from reference TRBV18 and TRBJ2-7, is as follows: NAGVMQNPRHLVRRRGQEARLRCSPMKGHSHVYWYRQLPEEGLKFMVYLQKENIIDESGMPKERFSAEFPKEGPSILRIQQVVRGDSAAYFCASSPSPWGEQYFGPGTRLTVT.

This chain connects TRBV18 to TRBJ2-7; 7 bases map to TRBD2. Trimming at V came to 1 base and at J to 2 bases, leaving 8 bases not matched to a gene. Germline CDR1 is KGHSH and CDR2 is LQKENI. This CDR3 is 16 amino acids long. The DNA of the CDR3 is TGTGCCAGCTCACCACGATCCGCGGGAGTGGCCTACGAGCAGTACTTC. Encoded protein: CASSPRSAGVAYEQYF.

There are many counts of this clonotype. This sequence joins TRBV10-2 and TRBJ2-7, with 9 bases that match TRBD2. The CDR3 has 16 residues. Germline lookup yields CDR1 WSHSY and CDR2 SAAADI. V shed 2 bases, J shed 2 bases, and the junction held 7 bases outside the gene matches. The CDR3 region has the DNA TGCGCCAGCAGTGAGCCGGGGGCTAGCGGGGCCTACGAGCAGTACTTC. It translates to CASSEPGASGAYEQYF.

This clonotype showed up many times. The rearrangement links TRBV20-1 to TRBJ1-4; D might be TRBD1 (5 bases). The CDR3 consists of 13 residues. CDR1 is DFQATT, CDR2 SNEGSKA, per germline (reference sequence). Trimming shortened V by 6 bases and J by 4 bases, and 12 bases separated the two germline ends. The CDR3 reads CSAPNRFNEKLFF. DNA of the CDR3: TGCAGTGCCCCGAACAGGTTTAATGAAAAACTGTTTTTT.

There are a few counts of this clonotype. V usage is TRBV15 and J usage is TRBJ1-2, with TRBD1 matching 11 bases. J gave up 2 bases and V 4 bases, and 3 bases lay outside the gene matches. The CDR3 extends over 15 amino acids. CDR1 and CDR2 (germline): LNHNV, YYDKDF (reference sequence). CDR3 nucleotides: TGTGCCACCAGCACCGGGACAGGGGGAAACTATGGCTACACCTTC. Protein product: CATSTGTGGNYGYTF.

Ten or more counts support this clonotype. This chain joins TRBV28 and TRBJ1-2; TRBD1 matches 10 bases. This CDR3 region has 16 residues. The junction had 9 bases not matched to a gene; V was cut back by 5 bases and J by 3 bases. CDR1 is MDHEN, CDR2 SYDVKM, per germline. In DNA form, the CDR3 reads TGTGCCAGCAGTCTCCAGACAGGGGGCGTATACTATGGCTACACCTTC. Translating it yields CASSLQTGGVYYGYTF.

About this clonotype: The DNA is omitted, as the CDR3 cannot be located on it reliably, and the CDR3 follows TCRdb's listing. The CDR3 reads CTSSLVGQGASAEFF. V and J are TRBV12-3 or TRBV12-4 and TRBJ2-1; the table's D call, TRBD1, was not checked against the DNA. The CDR3 region is 15 residues in length, termini included.

This clonotype was counted a few times. The V and J genes are TRBV5-1 and TRBJ1-2; D might be TRBD1 (5 bases). Trimming took off 7 bases at V and 4 bases at J, with 17 bases between the two ends. Per germline, CDR1 SGHRS and CDR2 YFSETQ. CDR3 size: 14 residues. The CDR3: CASSDTGGSYGYTF. The CDR3 DNA follows: TGCGCCAGCTCGGACACCGGAGGTTCCTATGGCTACACCTTC.

As to this clonotype: Sequence at one end of the junction differs from germline and may be a read error. The chain has TRBV11-1 and TRBJ1-1; 7 bases match TRBD1. CDR1 and CDR2 (germline): SGHAT, FQDESV (reference sequence). The CDR3 contains 14 residues. As DNA, the CDR3 is TGTGCCAGCAGCCCCACAGGGGTCTACACTGGAGCTTTCTTT. Its translation: CASSPTGVYTGAFF.

The rearrangement joins TRBV20-1 to TRBJ1-1; D may be TRBD1 (6 bases). Trimming shortened V by 6 bases and J by 4 bases, and 15 bases separated the two germline ends. CDR3 length: 13 amino acids. The germline CDR1 and CDR2 sequences are DFQATT and SNEGSKA (reference sequence). As DNA, the CDR3 is TGCAGTGCCAGACAGGCTCCGGGCACTGAAGCTTTCTTT. Translated, it gives CSARQAPGTEAFF.

This clonotype turned up a few times. V and J are TRBV20-1 and TRBJ2-2; the D is unclear. Trimming stripped 0 bases from V and 4 bases from J, with 9 bases between. CDR3 length: 14 residues. Per the germline V gene, CDR1 is DFQATT and CDR2 is SNEGSKA (reference sequence). DNA of the CDR3: TGCAGTGCTAGAGATGGTCGGCGCACCGGGGAGCTGTTTTTT. This sequence encodes CSARDGRRTGELFF.

This clonotype was seen only a few times. The rearrangement joins TRBV5-4 to TRBJ2-2; possibly TRBD2 for D (6 bases). V was shortened by 4 bases and J by 0 bases, with 34 bases between the two germline ends. The germline CDR1 and CDR2 sequences are SGHNT and YYREEE (reference sequence). The CDR3 length is 23 residues. CDR3 sequence reads: CASSLDLPSEHRVLPANTGELFF. The CDR3 region has the DNA TGTGCCAGCAGCCTGGACCTACCTAGCGAACACCGGGTACTACCAGCGAACACCGGGGAGCTGTTTTTT. Full variable domain (missing parts from reference TRBV5-4 and TRBJ2-2): ETGVTQSPTHLIKTRGQQVTLRCSSQSGHNTVSWYQQALGQGPQFIFQYYREEENGRGNFPPRFSGLQFPNYSSELNVNALELDDSALYLCASSLDLPSEHRVLPANTGELFFGEGSRLTVL.

This clonotype was detected a few times. The rearrangement joins TRBV20-1 to TRBJ1-2; tentatively, D is TRBD1 (5 bases). The CDR3 is 13 amino acids. Germline lookup yields CDR1 DFQATT and CDR2 SNEGSKA (reference sequence). Trimming removed 3 bases at V and 5 bases at J, with 13 bases between. CDR3 DNA sequence: TGCAGTGCTAGGCAGGGCATCCTTTATGGCTACACCTTC. Protein product: CSARQGILYGYTF.

This clonotype came up a few times. The chain employs TRBV6-5 and TRBJ1-1, with D possibly being TRBD1 (5 bases). CDR1 MNHEY and CDR2 SVGAGI come from the germline V gene. V was trimmed by 0 bases and J by 6 bases, leaving 11 bases between them. This CDR3 region has 14 residues. CDR3: CASSYSTRGPEAFF. CDR3 in DNA: TGTGCCAGCAGTTACTCGACAAGGGGCCCTGAAGCTTTCTTT.

This clonotype was counted a few times. V is TRBV11-2 and J is TRBJ2-1, with D possibly being TRBD2 (6 bases). V lost 5 bases, J lost 4 bases, and 12 bases lay in between. The length of the CDR3 is 14 residues. CDR1 and CDR2 from the germline V gene are SGHAT and FQNNGV. CDR3 region: CASSPAGQYNEQFF. Written as DNA, the CDR3 is TGTGCCAGCAGCCCAGCGGGCCAATACAATGAGCAGTTCTTC.

The table lists this clonotype with many counts. The rearrangement joins TRBV19 to TRBJ2-3, with D hard to call. The CDR3 totals 13 residues. Trimming removed 8 bases at V and 2 bases at J, with 11 bases between. Looked up from germline, CDR1 is LNHDA and CDR2 is SQIVND (reference sequence). CDR3 in amino acids: CASGPDNTDTQYF. CDR3 DNA: TGTGCCAGTGGGCCAGACAACACAGATACGCAGTATTTT.